A single sample is the source of the 27 T cell receptor beta chains below, sequenced in a study of blood T cell repertoires in COVID-19. Measured with immunoSEQ multiplex PCR; TCRdb has only the in-frame clones, and not every one. The table records approximately 75,000 clones, roughly 85% of them present only once. Sequenced: peripheral blood. All receptors derive from a woman aged 80 or over with acute or convalescent COVID-19.

The chain carries TRBV19 and TRBJ2-7, with TRBD1 matching 8 bases. Trimming at V came to 4 bases and at J to 5 bases, leaving 10 bases not matched to a gene. Per the germline V gene, CDR1 is LNHDA and CDR2 is SQIVND (reference sequence). This CDR3 has 15 residues. Here the CDR3 DNA reads TGTGCCAGTAGTACAATTTCGACAGGGGCTAACGAGCAGTACTTC. Its protein is CASSTISTGANEQYF.

The CDR3 protein is CASSRWTGANEKLFF. For the CDR3, the DNA is TGTGCCAGCAGTCGTTGGACAGGGGCTAATGAAAAACTGTTTTTT. V is TRBV6-6 and J is TRBJ1-4, with TRBD1 matching over 9 bases. The V and J ends lost 5 bases and 3 bases, in that order; junction bases with no gene match: 4. This CDR3 spans 15 amino acids. Germline V lookup: CDR1 MNHNY, CDR2 SVGAGI (reference sequence).

The gene calls are TRBV12-3 or TRBV12-4 and TRBJ2-1; D is possibly TRBD1 (7 bases). V was trimmed by 4 bases and J by 7 bases, leaving 11 bases between them. The CDR3 runs 13 residues. CDR3 nucleotide sequence: TGTGCCAGCAGTTCAGGGGGGCTGAATGAGCAGTTCTTC. It codes for CASSSGGLNEQFF.

The chain carries TRBV30 and TRBJ1-3, with TRBD1 identical over 8 bases. CDR3 length: 14 amino acids. CDR1 is GTSNPN, CDR2 SVGIG, per germline (reference sequence). V shed 4 bases and J 1 base; nucleotides not matched to a gene: 3. The CDR3 reads CAWIRTGSGNTIYF. In DNA form, the CDR3 reads TGTGCCTGGATCCGGACAGGGTCTGGAAACACCATATATTTT.

The chain combines TRBV19 with TRBJ1-5; 12 bases match TRBD1. CDR1 and CDR2 from the germline V gene are LNHDA and SQIVND (reference sequence). Trimming at V came to 4 bases and at J to 2 bases, leaving 9 bases not matched to a gene. The CDR3 loop spans 18 amino acids. The CDR3 sequence is CASSKGQGAVRGNQPQHF. Here the CDR3 DNA reads TGTGCCAGTAGTAAGGGACAGGGGGCGGTCAGAGGCAATCAGCCCCAGCATTTT.

The chain recombines TRBV10-3 with TRBJ1-5; D gene ambiguous. Trimming took off 2 bases at V and 1 base at J, with 9 bases between the two ends. Germline assignment: CDR1 ENHRY and CDR2 SYGVKD. This CDR3 is built from 15 residues. The CDR3 reads CAISEGEVSNQPQHF. CDR3 DNA: TGTGCCATCAGTGAGGGGGAGGTAAGCAATCAGCCCCAGCATTTT.

V gene TRBV2 combines with J gene TRBJ2-3; D is uncertain. The CDR3 spans 14 residues. Germline CDR1 is SNHLY and CDR2 is FYNNEI. Trimming took off 7 bases at V and 4 bases at J, with 15 bases between the two ends. The DNA for the CDR3 is TGTGCCAGCACTGTACAGTGGTCCCCAGATACGCAGTATTTT. Translating gives CASTVQWSPDTQYF.

This clone has just one count. The chain couples TRBV23-1 to TRBJ2-1; TRBD1 aligns across 8 bases. TRBV23-1 qualifies as an ORF whose function is uncertain. After removal of 3 bases from V and 0 bases from J, the junction contained 19 bases not matched to a gene. This CDR3 contains 21 residues. The CDR3 sequence is CASSQAFFRTGPMSSYNEQFF. The DNA for the CDR3 is TGCGCCAGCAGTCAGGCTTTTTTTAGGACAGGGCCTATGAGCTCCTACAATGAGCAGTTCTTC.

The gene calls are TRBV14 and TRBJ1-2; D possibly corresponds to TRBD1 (5 bases). Between the trimmed V and J ends, which lost 0 bases and 4 bases, there was a span of 18 bases. The germline gives CDR1 SGHDN, CDR2 FVKESK. The CDR3 contains 17 residues. The CDR3 DNA is TGTGCCAGCAGCCAAGATCTCGGGGGAGGCGTGATCTATGGCTACACCTTC. This translates into CASSQDLGGGVIYGYTF.

CDR3 sequence reads: CASSLYHSPEVLSRLFF. In DNA form, the CDR3 reads TGCGCCAGCAGCCTTTACCATTCACCCGAAGTTCTCTCGCGGCTGTTTTTT. The J gene is TRBJ2-2, the V gene TRBV4-1; D is ambiguous. This CDR3 is built from 17 residues. Trimming cost V 4 bases and J 13 bases, with 28 bases left between them. Per the germline V gene, CDR1 is MGHRA and CDR2 is YSYEKL.

This chain connects TRBV27 to TRBJ2-3; 9 bases line up with TRBD1. V lost 1 base, J lost 3 bases, and 5 bases stayed unmatched. Germline V CDR1 and CDR2: MNHEY, SMNVEV (reference sequence). The CDR3 has 16 residues. The CDR3 loop is CASSLLGGQGTDTQYF. The CDR3 bases are TGTGCCAGCAGTTTATTGGGGGGACAGGGAACAGATACGCAGTATTTT.

The rearrangement uses TRBV14 and TRBJ2-5; D possibly corresponds to TRBD2 (6 bases). V was trimmed by 1 base and J by 2 bases, leaving 14 bases between them. Per the germline V gene, CDR1 is SGHDN and CDR2 is FVKESK. The CDR3 has 16 amino acids. The CDR3 DNA reads as TGTGCCAGCAGCCAAGGAGTAGCGGATTATCAAGAGACCCAGTACTTC. This sequence encodes CASSQGVADYQETQYF.

The gene calls are TRBV5-8 and TRBJ1-1; D is undetermined. The germline V and J ends were trimmed by 0 bases and 8 bases, with 11 bases remaining between them. The CDR3 covers 13 residues. Germline V CDR1 and CDR2: SGHTS, YDEGEE. CDR3: CASSLGERGEAFF. In DNA, the CDR3 is TGTGCCAGCAGCTTGGGGGAACGCGGGGAAGCTTTCTTT.

CDR3 coding DNA: TGCGCCAGCAGCTTATCAGGGTATGGAAACACCATATATTTT. It is translated as CASSLSGYGNTIYF. This chain uses TRBV4-1 with TRBJ1-3, with D maybe TRBD1 (5 bases). Germline lookup yields CDR1 MGHRA and CDR2 YSYEKL. Trimming removed 5 bases from V and 3 bases from J, with 11 bases in between. This CDR3 has 14 amino acids.

The chain uses TRBV9 and TRBJ2-6, with D possibly being TRBD1 (6 bases). The CDR3 runs 15 residues. Germline V CDR1 and CDR2: SGDLS, YYNGEE. Trimming removed 5 bases from V and 1 base from J, with 10 bases in between. In nucleotides, the CDR3 is TGTGCCAGCAGAAACAGGGCTTCTGGGGCCAACGTCCTGACTTTC. Protein product: CASRNRASGANVLTF.

This clone was seen a handful of times. CDR3 protein: CASSSAHGRGGTEAFF. The CDR3 DNA reads as TGTGCCAGTAGTAGTGCCCACGGTCGAGGGGGCACTGAAGCTTTCTTT. The chain combines TRBV19 with TRBJ1-1, with TRBD1 as a possible D gene (6 bases). CDR1 and CDR2 (germline): LNHDA, SQIVND (reference sequence). Trimming cost V 4 bases and J 4 bases, with 19 bases left between them. The CDR3 length is 16 residues.

The chain has TRBV30 and TRBJ2-7; 9 bases match TRBD1. V was pared by 3 bases and J by 1 base, with 7 bases of the junction left unmatched. Germline CDR1 is GTSNPN and CDR2 is SVGIG (reference sequence). The CDR3 totals 15 residues. CDR3 sequence: CAWRTGQGPSYEQYF. In DNA form, the CDR3 reads TGTGCCTGGAGGACGGGACAGGGACCTTCCTACGAGCAGTACTTC.

This clone was seen only a few times. The rearrangement uses TRBV7-9 and TRBJ1-5, with D hard to call. The CDR3 contains 14 residues. Germline V gene lookup returns CDR1 SEHNR and CDR2 FQNEAQ (reference sequence). V dropped 5 bases and J dropped 2 bases, with 10 bases sitting between them. The CDR3 reads CASSAPGRNQPQHF. CDR3 coding DNA: TGTGCCAGCAGCGCCCCAGGTCGCAATCAGCCCCAGCATTTT.

This sequence joins TRBV6-6 and TRBJ1-5, with TRBD1 matching 10 bases. The CDR3 has 16 amino acids. Losses at the gene ends were 6 bases for V and 6 bases for J; bases not matched to a gene: 11. CDR1 is MNHNY and CDR2 is SVGAGI in the germline V gene (reference sequence). The CDR3 DNA reads as TGTGCCAGCAGCCCCCCGGGTGGACAGGGGGTTCAGCCCCAGCATTTT. It translates to CASSPPGGQGVQPQHF.

V and J are TRBV24-1 and TRBJ2-1, with D maybe TRBD2 (7 bases). Trimming pared 5 bases from V and 10 bases from J, leaving 23 bases between. Germline V gene sequence: CDR1 KGHDR, CDR2 SFDVKD. This CDR3 has 16 amino acids. This chain's CDR3 is CATSGDGGGADEEQFF. DNA for the CDR3: TGTGCCACCAGTGGGGATGGTGGGGGGGCCGATGAAGAGCAGTTCTTC.

The chain carries TRBV10-1 and TRBJ2-1, with TRBD2 matching over 12 bases. Germline CDR1 and CDR2: WNHNN and SYGVQD (reference sequence). The CDR3 runs to 14 residues. The ends lost 4 bases at V and 12 bases at J; junction bases unmatched: 7. The CDR3 sequence: CASSASGGAPMQFF. CDR3 DNA sequence: TGCGCCAGCAGTGCTAGCGGGGGGGCTCCGATGCAGTTCTTC.

The chain joins TRBV27 to TRBJ2-4, with 9 nucleotides matching TRBD2. The CDR3 loop spans 16 amino acids. Germline V gives CDR1 MNHEY, CDR2 SMNVEV (reference sequence). Unmatched junction bases numbered 15, after V lost 8 bases and J lost 7 bases. CDR3 residues: CASPPPGLAGWNIQYF. The CDR3 DNA is TGTGCCAGCCCCCCCCCTGGGCTAGCGGGGTGGAACATTCAGTACTTC.

This chain uses TRBV13 with TRBJ1-1; TRBD1 matches at 7 bases. Germline-derived CDR1 and CDR2 are PRHDT and FYEKMQ (reference sequence). CDR3 length equals 17 residues. V lost 2 bases to trimming and J lost 0 bases; unmatched junction nucleotides: 9. The CDR3 sequence is CASSLSGWTGMNTEAFF. The CDR3, as DNA: TGTGCCAGCAGCTTAAGTGGGTGGACAGGCATGAACACTGAAGCTTTCTTT. Filled out from reference TRBV13 and TRBJ1-1, the complete variable domain reads AAGVIQSPRHLIKEKRETATLKCYPIPRHDTVYWYQQGPGQDPQFLISFYEKMQSDKGSIPDRFSAQQFSDYHSELNMSSLELGDSALYFCASSLSGWTGMNTEAFFGQGTRLTVV.

This sequence joins TRBV10-2 and TRBJ2-1; D is undetermined. The germline CDR1 and CDR2 sequences are WSHSY and SAAADI. V was cut by 5 bases and J by 0 bases, with 11 bases left in between. CDR3 size: 15 residues. This CDR3 is CASSSTWSSYNEQFF. The DNA for the CDR3 is TGCGCCAGCAGTTCCACTTGGAGCTCCTACAATGAGCAGTTCTTC.

The J gene is TRBJ2-7, the V gene TRBV2; D possibly corresponds to TRBD2 (7 bases). The CDR3 covers 12 residues. V was trimmed by 5 bases and J by 4 bases, leaving 9 bases between them. In germline, CDR1 is SNHLY, CDR2 FYNNEI. CDR3 amino acids: CASSRGGYEQYF. Written as DNA, the CDR3 is TGTGCCAGCAGTAGGGGGGGTTACGAGCAGTACTTC.

V usage is TRBV25-1 and J usage is TRBJ1-2; D not certain. Germline V CDR1 and CDR2: MGHDK, SYGVNS. V was pared by 0 bases and J by 4 bases, with 9 bases between. The CDR3 is 14 amino acids. The CDR3 loop is CASSEYGEGYGYTF. The CDR3, as DNA: TGTGCCAGCAGTGAATACGGGGAGGGCTATGGCTACACCTTC.

This sequence joins TRBV6-4 and TRBJ2-3; D may be TRBD1 (6 bases). Germline loops: CDR1 MRHNA, CDR2 SNTAGT. The CDR3 contains 14 residues. V was shortened by 5 bases and J by 2 bases, with 11 bases between the two germline ends. DNA for the CDR3: TGTGCCAGCAGTTTAACAGGGCCCACAGATACGCAGTATTTT. Amino acids: CASSLTGPTDTQYF.